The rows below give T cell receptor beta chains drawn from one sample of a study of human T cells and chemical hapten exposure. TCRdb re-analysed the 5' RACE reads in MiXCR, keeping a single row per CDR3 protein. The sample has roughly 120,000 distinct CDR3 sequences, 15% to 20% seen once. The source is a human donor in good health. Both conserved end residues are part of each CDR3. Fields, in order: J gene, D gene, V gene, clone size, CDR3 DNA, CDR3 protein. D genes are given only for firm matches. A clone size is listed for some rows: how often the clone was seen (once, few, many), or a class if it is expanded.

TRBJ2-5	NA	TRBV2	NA	TGTGCCAGCCAGGACCTAGCAGAGACCCAGTACTTC	CASQDLAETQYF
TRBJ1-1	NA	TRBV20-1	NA	TGCAGTGCTAGAGAAAGGGGGTTATGGAACAGGCCTGAAGCTTTCTTT	CSARERGLWNRPEAFF
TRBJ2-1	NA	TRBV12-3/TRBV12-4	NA	TGTGCCAGCAGTTTTAGGGGGGGTGGGCCGAGCTCCTACAATGAGCAGTTCTTC	CASSFRGGGPSSYNEQFF
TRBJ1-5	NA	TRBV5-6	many	TGTGCCAGCAGCTTGAGCGACAGAATCAATCAGCCCCAGCATTTT	CASSLSDRINQPQHF
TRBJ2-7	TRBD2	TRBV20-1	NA	TGCAGTGCTCATATCCCCACTAGCGTCGAGCAGTACTTC	CSAHIPTSVEQYF
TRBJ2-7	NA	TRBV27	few	TGTGCCAGCAGAAAACCGGGACAACTCATTAACGAGCAGTACTTC	CASRKPGQLINEQYF
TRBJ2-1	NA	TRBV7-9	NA	TGTGCCAGCAGCTTAGTCGGTAGCGCCCATGAGCAGTTCTTC	CASSLVGSAHEQFF
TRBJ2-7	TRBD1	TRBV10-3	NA	TGTGCCATCAGCGGACAGGGGACGTACGAGCAGTACTTC	CAISGQGTYEQYF
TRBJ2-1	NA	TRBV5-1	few	TGCGCCAGCAGCTGGGGCCAGTCGAGCTCCTACAATGAGCAGTTCTTC	CASSWGQSSSYNEQFF
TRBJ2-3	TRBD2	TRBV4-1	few	TGCGCCAGCAGCCCCCCCCGTCTAGCGGGAGTTGTGGATACGCAGTATTTT	CASSPPRLAGVVDTQYF
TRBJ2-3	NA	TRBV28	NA	TGTGCCAGCAGCGTGATTAACACAGATACGCAGTATTTT	CASSVINTDTQYF
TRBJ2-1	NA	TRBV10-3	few	TGTGCCATCAGTTTGTCGCTCGCCGATTACAATGAGCAGTTCTTC	CAISLSLADYNEQFF
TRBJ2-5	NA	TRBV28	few	TGTGCCAGCAGTTCCCCCCGTGTACATTTTCAAGAGACCCAGTACTTC	CASSSPRVHFQETQYF
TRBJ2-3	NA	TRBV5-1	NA	TGCGCCAGCAGCTTGGACCCATCTGTATCGGGCACAGATACGCAGTATTTT	CASSLDPSVSGTDTQYF
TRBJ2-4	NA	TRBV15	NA	TGTGCCACCAGCAGAGCGGCAGAAAACATTCAGTACTTC	CATSRAAENIQYF
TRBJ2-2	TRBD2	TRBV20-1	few	TGCAGTGCTCCTAGCGGGAGAGGTTACACCGGGGAGCTGTTTTTT	CSAPSGRGYTGELFF
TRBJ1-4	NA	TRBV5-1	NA	TGCGCCAGCAGCCCCGGACATGCAACTAATGAAAAACTGTTTTTT	CASSPGHATNEKLFF
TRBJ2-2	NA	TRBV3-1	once	TGTGCCAGCACTCTCCGCCCCGGGGAGCTGTTTTTT	CASTLRPGELFF
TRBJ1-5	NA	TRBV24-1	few	TGTGCCACCAGCCCCGACAGTAGCAATCAGCCCCAGCATTTT	CATSPDSSNQPQHF
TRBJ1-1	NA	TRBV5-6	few	TGTGCCAGCAGCTCTGGACCGATAAAGAACACTGAAGCTTTCTTT	CASSSGPIKNTEAFF
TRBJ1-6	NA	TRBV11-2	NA	TGTGCCAGCAGCCGGAATGGGCAGGACCATTCACCCCTCCACTTT	CASSRNGQDHSPLHF
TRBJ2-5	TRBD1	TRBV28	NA	TGTGCCAGCAGTCACCGGACAGGGAGCTCGGAGACCCAGTACTTC	CASSHRTGSSETQYF
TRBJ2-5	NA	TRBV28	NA	TGTGCCAGCACCGAGCCCCCGGTAGGGGCCCAGTACTTC	CASTEPPVGAQYF
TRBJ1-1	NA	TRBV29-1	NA	TGCAGCGTCTGCGGGGCCGCCGGTGGAACTGAAGCTTTCTTT	CSVCGAAGGTEAFF
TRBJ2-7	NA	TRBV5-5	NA	TGTGCCAGCAGCTTGGAACAGCCCTCCTACGAGCAGTACTTC	CASSLEQPSYEQYF
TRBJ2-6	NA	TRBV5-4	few	TGTGCCAGCAGCGCGGTAGGGGATCTCGGGGCCAACGTCCTGACTTTC	CASSAVGDLGANVLTF
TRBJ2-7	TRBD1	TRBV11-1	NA	TGTGCCAGCAGCCCTGGGGACAGGCTCTACGAGCAGTACTTC	CASSPGDRLYEQYF
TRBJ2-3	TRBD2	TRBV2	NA	TGTGCCAGCAGTGAAAATCCCCCTTCTAGCGGAGACACAGATACGCAGTATTTT	CASSENPPSSGDTDTQYF
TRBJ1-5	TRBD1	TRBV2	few	TGTGCCAGCAGGAGACAGGGAACGAGCAATCAGCCCCAGCATTTT	CASRRQGTSNQPQHF
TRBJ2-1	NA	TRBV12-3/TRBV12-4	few	TGTGCCAGCAGAGGCCATCAGTCGGATGAGCAGTTCTTC	CASRGHQSDEQFF
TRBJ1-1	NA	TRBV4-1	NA	TGCGCCAGCAGCCAAGGTTTGGGGTCGAGTGAAGCTTTCTTT	CASSQGLGSSEAFF
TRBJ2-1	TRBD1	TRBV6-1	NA	TGTGCCAGCAGCGCAGGGACAGGGGGCTACAATGAGCAGTTCTTC	CASSAGTGGYNEQFF
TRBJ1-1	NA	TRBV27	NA	TGTGCCAGCAGAATGATGAATCGGAACACTGAAGCTTTCTTT	CASRMMNRNTEAFF
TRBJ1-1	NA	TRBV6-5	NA	TGTGCCAGCAGTGGGGCAGTGGGGGCAGATCTGAACACTGAAGCTTTCTTT	CASSGAVGADLNTEAFF
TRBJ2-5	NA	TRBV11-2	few	TGTGCCAGCAGCTTAGATGGGGGCAGTTCGGAGACCCAGTACTTC	CASSLDGGSSETQYF
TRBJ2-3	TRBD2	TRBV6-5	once	TGTGCCAGCAGTTCCTTATGGGGTGCGGGAGGCGAGACAGATACGCAGTATTTT	CASSSLWGAGGETDTQYF
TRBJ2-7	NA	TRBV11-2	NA	TGTGCCAGCGGGGGAGCGGTAGAGTACTTC	CASGGAVEYF
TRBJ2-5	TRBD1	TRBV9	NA	TGTGCCAGCAGCGCTGGGTTGGGACAGGGGCAAGAGACCCAGTACTTC	CASSAGLGQGQETQYF
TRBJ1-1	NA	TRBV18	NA	TGTGCCAGCTCTTCTGGGTTGAACACTGAAGCTTTCTTT	CASSSGLNTEAFF
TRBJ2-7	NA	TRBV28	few	TGTGCCAGCAGTACCAGGGCCCGGGGGGAGCAGTACTTC	CASSTRARGEQYF
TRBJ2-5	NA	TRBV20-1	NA	TGCAGTGTTCCAGTGGGGCAGGTCCGAGAGACCCAGTACTTC	CSVPVGQVRETQYF
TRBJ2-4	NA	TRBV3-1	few	TGTGCCAGCAGCCAAGAGGGTAGCGGAGCTTTATGGGACATTCAGTACTTC	CASSQEGSGALWDIQYF
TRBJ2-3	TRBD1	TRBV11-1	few	TGTGCCAGCAGCTTAGGGCCGGGGACAGGCCTAAGCACAGATACGCAGTATTTT	CASSLGPGTGLSTDTQYF
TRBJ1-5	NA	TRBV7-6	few	TGTGCCAGCAGCCCCATTTGGGGGGGGGAACAGCCCCAGCATTTT	CASSPIWGGEQPQHF
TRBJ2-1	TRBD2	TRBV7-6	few	TGTGCCAGCAGCTTATACGGGACTAGCGGGAGAATGTTACGGAATGAGCAGTTCTTC	CASSLYGTSGRMLRNEQFF
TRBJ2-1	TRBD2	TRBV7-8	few	TGTGCCAGCAGCTCCAGCGTAGCGGGAGGGAGGTATGAGCAGTTCTTC	CASSSSVAGGRYEQFF
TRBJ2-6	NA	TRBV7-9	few	TGTGCCAGCAGCATCCTTACAGGGCGCTCTGGGGCCAACGTCCTGACTTTC	CASSILTGRSGANVLTF
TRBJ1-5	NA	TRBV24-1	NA	TGTGCCACCAGTGATCCAAATCAGCCCCAGCATTTT	CATSDPNQPQHF
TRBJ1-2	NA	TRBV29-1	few	TGCAGCGTTGAAGTAACCATCCCCGTCCAGGACTATGGCTACACCTTC	CSVEVTIPVQDYGYTF
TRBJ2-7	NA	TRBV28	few	TGTGCCAGCAGCTCGATCCCTATTCATGGCCCCGTCTACGAGCAGTACTTC	CASSSIPIHGPVYEQYF
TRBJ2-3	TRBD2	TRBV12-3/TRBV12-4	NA	TGTGCCAGCAGTTTAGCGCCGGGACTAGCGGGATCTCGGCGGGATACGCAGTATTTT	CASSLAPGLAGSRRDTQYF
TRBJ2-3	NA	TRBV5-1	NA	TGCGCCAGCAGCTTGGGCAGAAACTACCCTAGCACAGATACGCAGTATTTT	CASSLGRNYPSTDTQYF
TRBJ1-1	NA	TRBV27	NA	TGTGCCAGCGGGGGAGGTGCGGACTATCAATCTGGAGCTTTCTTT	CASGGGADYQSGAFF
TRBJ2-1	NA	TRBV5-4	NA	TGTGCCAGCAGCTTGGAAGTAGCCGCTGGCGATATGTTCTTC	CASSLEVAAGDMFF
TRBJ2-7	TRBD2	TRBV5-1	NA	TGCGCCAGCAGAGATAGCGGGAGGGCCCGCGCCGAGCAGTACTTC	CASRDSGRARAEQYF
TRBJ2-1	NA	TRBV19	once	TGTGCCAGTAGTATAGTCACGGGAGTGAACAATGAGCAGTTCTTC	CASSIVTGVNNEQFF
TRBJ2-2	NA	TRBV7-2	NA	TGTGCCAGCAGCCTAGAAACCGGGGAGCTGTTTTTT	CASSLETGELFF
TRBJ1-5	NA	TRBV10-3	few	TGTGCCATCAACGAGGGCGGCAATCAGCCCCAGCATTTT	CAINEGGNQPQHF
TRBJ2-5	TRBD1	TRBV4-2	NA	TGTGCCAGCAGCCCAGGACAGGAACCTCAAGAGACCCAGTACTTC	CASSPGQEPQETQYF